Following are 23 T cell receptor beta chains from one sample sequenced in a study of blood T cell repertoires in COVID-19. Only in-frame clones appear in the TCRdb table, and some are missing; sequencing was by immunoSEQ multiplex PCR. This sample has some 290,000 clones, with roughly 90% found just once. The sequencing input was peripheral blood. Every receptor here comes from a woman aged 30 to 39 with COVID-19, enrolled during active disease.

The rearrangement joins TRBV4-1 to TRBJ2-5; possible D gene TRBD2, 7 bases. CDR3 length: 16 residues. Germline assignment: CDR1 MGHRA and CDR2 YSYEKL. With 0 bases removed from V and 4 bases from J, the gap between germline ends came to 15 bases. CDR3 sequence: CASSQDPPGEGETQYF. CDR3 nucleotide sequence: TGCGCCAGCAGCCAAGATCCCCCAGGGGAGGGAGAGACCCAGTACTTC.

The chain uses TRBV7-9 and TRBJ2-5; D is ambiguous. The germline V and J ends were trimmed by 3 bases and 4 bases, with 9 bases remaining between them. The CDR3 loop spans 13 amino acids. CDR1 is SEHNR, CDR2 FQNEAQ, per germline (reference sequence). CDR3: CASSFPLGETQYF. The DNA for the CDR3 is TGTGCCAGCAGCTTCCCCCTCGGAGAGACCCAGTACTTC. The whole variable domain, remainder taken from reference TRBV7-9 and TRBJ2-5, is DTGVSQNPRHKITKRGQNVTFRCDPISEHNRLYWYRQTLGQGPEFLTYFQNEAQLEKSRLLSDRFSAERPKGSFSTLEIQRTEQGDSAMYLCASSFPLGETQYFGPGTRLLVL.

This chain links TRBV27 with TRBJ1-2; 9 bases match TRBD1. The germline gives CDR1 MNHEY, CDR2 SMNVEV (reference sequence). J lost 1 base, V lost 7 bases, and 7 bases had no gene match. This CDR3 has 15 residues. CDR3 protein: CASKIQTGGNYGYTF. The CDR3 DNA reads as TGTGCCAGCAAGATCCAGACAGGGGGTAACTATGGCTACACCTTC.

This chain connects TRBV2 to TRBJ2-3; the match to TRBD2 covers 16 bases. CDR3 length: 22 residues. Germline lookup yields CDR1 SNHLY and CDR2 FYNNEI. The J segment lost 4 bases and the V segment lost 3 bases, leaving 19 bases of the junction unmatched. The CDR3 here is CASSDPTAGGTSGRAWADTQYF. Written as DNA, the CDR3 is TGTGCCAGCAGTGATCCGACCGCAGGCGGGACTAGCGGGAGGGCCTGGGCAGATACGCAGTATTTT.

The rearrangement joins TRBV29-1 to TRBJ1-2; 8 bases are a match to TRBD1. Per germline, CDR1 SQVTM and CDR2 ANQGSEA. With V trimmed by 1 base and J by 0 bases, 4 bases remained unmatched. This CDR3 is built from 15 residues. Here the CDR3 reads CSVEGRGRANYGYTF. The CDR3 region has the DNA TGCAGCGTTGAAGGCAGGGGGCGAGCTAACTATGGCTACACCTTC.

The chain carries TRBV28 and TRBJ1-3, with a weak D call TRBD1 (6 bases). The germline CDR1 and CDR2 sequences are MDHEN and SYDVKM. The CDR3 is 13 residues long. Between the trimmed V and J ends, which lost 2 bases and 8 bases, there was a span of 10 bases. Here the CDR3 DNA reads TGTGCCAGCAGTTTAGCCCCAGGGGACACCATATATTTT. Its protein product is CASSLAPGDTIYF.

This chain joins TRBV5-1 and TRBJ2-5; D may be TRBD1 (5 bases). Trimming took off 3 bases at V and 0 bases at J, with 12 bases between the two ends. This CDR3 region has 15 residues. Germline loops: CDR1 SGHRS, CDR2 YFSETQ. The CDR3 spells CASSWQTANQETQYF. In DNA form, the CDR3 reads TGCGCCAGCAGCTGGCAGACAGCTAACCAAGAGACCCAGTACTTC.

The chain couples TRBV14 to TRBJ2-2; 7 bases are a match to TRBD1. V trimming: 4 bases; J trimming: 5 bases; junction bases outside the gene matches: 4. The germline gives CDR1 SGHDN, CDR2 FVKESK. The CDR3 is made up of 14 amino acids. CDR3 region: CASSPWTGTGELFF. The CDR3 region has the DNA TGTGCCAGCAGCCCGTGGACAGGAACCGGGGAGCTGTTTTTT. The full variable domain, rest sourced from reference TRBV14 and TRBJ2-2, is EAGVTQFPSHSVIEKGQTVTLRCDPISGHDNLYWYRRVMGKEIKFLLHFVKESKQDESGMPNNRFLAERTGGTYSTLKVQPAELEDSGVYFCASSPWTGTGELFFGEGSRLTVL.

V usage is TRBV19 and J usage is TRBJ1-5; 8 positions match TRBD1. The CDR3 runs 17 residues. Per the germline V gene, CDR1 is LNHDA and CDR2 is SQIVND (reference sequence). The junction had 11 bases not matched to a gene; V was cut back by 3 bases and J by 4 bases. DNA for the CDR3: TGTGCCAGTAGTATTACGACGGGACAGGTAGTGAATCAGCCCCAGCATTTT. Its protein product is CASSITTGQVVNQPQHF.

This CDR3 reads CASSLFTSGSYEQYF. CDR3 DNA sequence: TGTGCCAGCAGTTTATTCACTAGCGGCTCCTACGAGCAGTACTTC. The rearrangement uses TRBV27 and TRBJ2-7; 8 bases are a match to TRBD2. Germline CDR1 MNHEY, CDR2 SMNVEV (reference sequence). V shed 1 base, J shed 0 bases, and the junction held 2 bases outside the gene matches. The CDR3 has 15 residues.

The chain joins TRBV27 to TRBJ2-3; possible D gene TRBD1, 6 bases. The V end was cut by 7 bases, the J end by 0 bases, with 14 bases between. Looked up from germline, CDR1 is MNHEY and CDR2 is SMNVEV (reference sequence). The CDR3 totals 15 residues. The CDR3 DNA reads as TGTGCCAGCAACAAACAGGGTGCTAGCACAGATACGCAGTATTTT. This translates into CASNKQGASTDTQYF.

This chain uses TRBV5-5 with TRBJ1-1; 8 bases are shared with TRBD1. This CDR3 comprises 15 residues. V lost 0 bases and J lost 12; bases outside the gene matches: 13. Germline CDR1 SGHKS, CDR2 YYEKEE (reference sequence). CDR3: CASSLAYRGSEKTFF. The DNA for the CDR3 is TGTGCCAGCAGCTTGGCCTACAGGGGGTCCGAAAAGACTTTCTTT.

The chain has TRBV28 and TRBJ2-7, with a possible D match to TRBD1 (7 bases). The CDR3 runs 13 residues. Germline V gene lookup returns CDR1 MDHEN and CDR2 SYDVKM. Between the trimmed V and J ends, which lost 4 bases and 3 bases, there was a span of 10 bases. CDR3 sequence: CASSYRGGYEQYF. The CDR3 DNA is TGTGCCAGCAGTTACAGGGGAGGCTACGAGCAGTACTTC.

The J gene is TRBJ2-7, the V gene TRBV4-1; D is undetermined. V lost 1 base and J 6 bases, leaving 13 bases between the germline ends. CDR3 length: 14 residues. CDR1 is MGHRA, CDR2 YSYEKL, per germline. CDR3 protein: CASSQGMLVREQYF. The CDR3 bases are TGCGCCAGCAGCCAAGGTATGCTAGTACGCGAGCAGTACTTC.

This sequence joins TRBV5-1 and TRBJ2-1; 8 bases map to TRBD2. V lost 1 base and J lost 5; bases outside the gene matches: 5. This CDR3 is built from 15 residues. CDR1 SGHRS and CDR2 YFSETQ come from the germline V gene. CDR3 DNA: TGCGCCAGCAGCTTGTTGATAGCGGGAAACAATGAGCAGTTCTTC. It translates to CASSLLIAGNNEQFF.

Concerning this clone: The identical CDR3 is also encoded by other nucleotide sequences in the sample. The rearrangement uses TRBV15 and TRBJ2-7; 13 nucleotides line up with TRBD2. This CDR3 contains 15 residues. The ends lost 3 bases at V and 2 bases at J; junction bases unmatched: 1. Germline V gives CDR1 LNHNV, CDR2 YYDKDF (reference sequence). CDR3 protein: CATSSGLAGAYEQYF. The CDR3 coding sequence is TGTGCCACCAGCAGTGGACTAGCGGGGGCCTACGAGCAGTACTTC.

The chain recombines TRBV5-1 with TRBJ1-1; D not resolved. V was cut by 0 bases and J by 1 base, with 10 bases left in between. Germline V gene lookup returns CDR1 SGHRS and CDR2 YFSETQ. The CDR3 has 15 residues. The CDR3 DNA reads TGCGCCAGCAGCTTGGAGAGGCAGCCGAACACTGAAGCTTTCTTT. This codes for CASSLERQPNTEAFF. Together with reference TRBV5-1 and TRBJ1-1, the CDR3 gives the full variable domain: KAGVTQTPRYLIKTRGQQVTLSCSPISGHRSVSWYQQTPGQGLQFLFEYFSETQRNKGNFPGRFSGRQFSNSRSEMNVSTLELGDSALYLCASSLERQPNTEAFFGQGTRLTVV.

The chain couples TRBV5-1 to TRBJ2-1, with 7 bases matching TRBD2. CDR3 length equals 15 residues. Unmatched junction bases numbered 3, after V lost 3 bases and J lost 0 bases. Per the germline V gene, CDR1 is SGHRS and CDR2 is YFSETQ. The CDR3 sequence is CASSSERGSYNEQFF. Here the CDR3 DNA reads TGCGCCAGCAGCTCGGAGCGGGGCTCCTACAATGAGCAGTTCTTC.

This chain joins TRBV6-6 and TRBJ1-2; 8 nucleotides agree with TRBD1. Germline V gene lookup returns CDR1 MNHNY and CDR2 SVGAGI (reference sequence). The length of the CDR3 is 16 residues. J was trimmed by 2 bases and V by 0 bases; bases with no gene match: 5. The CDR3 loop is CASSYSGTGGNYGYTF. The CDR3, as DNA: TGTGCCAGCAGTTACTCGGGGACAGGTGGGAACTATGGCTACACCTTC.

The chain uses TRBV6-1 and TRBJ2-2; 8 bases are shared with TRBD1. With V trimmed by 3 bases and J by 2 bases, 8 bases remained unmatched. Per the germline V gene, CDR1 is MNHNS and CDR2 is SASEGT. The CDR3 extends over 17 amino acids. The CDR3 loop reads CASSDMRTGTNTGELFF. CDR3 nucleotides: TGTGCCAGCAGTGATATGCGGACAGGGACCAACACCGGGGAGCTGTTTTTT.

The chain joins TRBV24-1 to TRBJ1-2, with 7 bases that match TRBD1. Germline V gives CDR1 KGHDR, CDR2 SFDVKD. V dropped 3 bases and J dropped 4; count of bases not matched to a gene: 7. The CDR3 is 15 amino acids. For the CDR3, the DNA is TGTGCCACCAGTGATACCAGACAGGGAGGCTATGGCTACACCTTC. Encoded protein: CATSDTRQGGYGYTF.

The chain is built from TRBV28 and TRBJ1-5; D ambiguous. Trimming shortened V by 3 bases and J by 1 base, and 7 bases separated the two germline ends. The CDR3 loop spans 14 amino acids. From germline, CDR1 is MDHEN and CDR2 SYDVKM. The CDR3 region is CASSFSGSNQPQHF. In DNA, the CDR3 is TGTGCCAGCAGTTTCTCGGGAAGCAATCAGCCCCAGCATTTT.

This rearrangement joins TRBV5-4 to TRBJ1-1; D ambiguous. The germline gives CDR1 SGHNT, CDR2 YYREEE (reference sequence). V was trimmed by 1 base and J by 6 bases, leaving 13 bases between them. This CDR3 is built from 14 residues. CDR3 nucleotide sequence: TGTGCCAGCAGCTTGAGAGGTTCGGGTGCTGAAGCTTTCTTT. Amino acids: CASSLRGSGAEAFF.